The entry below describes one T cell receptor beta chain. These data belong to a study of blood T cell repertoires in COVID-19. Study overall: There were acute and convalescent COVID-19 samples, and they came from the United States, Italy and Spain. From T cells, B-cell-depleted T cells, or PBMCs came the material, which was cDNA or gDNA.

In the source study's methods: Estimated nucleated cell counts came from reference gene primer amplification. The repertoire was sequenced with immunoSEQ multiplex PCR; TCRdb's copy has only in-frame clones and lacks some. V and J calls and clone size are given by that table; D and trimming were obtained from the DNA. The table records more than 70,000 clones, approximately 86% of them present only once. The CDR3 is made up of 14 amino acids. V dropped 4 bases and J dropped 0 bases, with 10 bases sitting between them. CDR1 and CDR2 from the germline V gene are SGHKS and YYEKEE (reference sequence). The TCR comes from a woman older than 75 with acute or convalescent COVID-19. The V call is TRBV5-5, the J call TRBJ1-1; a possible D gene is TRBD1 (5 bases). Sequenced input: peripheral blood. CDR3 protein: CASSPGLLNTEAFF. DNA of the CDR3: TGTGCCAGCAGCCCGGGACTCCTGAACACTGAAGCTTTCTTT. Full variable domain (remainder filled in from reference TRBV5-5 and TRBJ1-1): DAGVTQSPTHLIKTRGQQVTLRCSPISGHKSVSWYQQVLGQGPQFIFQYYEKEERGRGNFPDRFSARQFPNYSSELNVNALLLGDSALYLCASSPGLLNTEAFFGQGTRLTVV.